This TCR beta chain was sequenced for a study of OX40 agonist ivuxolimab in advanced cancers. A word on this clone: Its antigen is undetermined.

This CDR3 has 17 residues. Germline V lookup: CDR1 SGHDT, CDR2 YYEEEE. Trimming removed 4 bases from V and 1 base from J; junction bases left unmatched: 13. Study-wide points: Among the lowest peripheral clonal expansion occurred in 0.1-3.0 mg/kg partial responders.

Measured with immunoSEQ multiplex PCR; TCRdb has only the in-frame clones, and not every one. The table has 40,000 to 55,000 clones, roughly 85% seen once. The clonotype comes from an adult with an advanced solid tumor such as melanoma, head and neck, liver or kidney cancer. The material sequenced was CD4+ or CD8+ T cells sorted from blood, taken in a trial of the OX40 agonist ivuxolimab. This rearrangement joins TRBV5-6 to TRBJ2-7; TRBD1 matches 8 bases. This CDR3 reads CASSLNVDREFSYEQYF. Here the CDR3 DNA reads TGTGCCAGCAGCCTGAACGTGGACAGGGAATTTTCCTACGAGCAGTACTTC.